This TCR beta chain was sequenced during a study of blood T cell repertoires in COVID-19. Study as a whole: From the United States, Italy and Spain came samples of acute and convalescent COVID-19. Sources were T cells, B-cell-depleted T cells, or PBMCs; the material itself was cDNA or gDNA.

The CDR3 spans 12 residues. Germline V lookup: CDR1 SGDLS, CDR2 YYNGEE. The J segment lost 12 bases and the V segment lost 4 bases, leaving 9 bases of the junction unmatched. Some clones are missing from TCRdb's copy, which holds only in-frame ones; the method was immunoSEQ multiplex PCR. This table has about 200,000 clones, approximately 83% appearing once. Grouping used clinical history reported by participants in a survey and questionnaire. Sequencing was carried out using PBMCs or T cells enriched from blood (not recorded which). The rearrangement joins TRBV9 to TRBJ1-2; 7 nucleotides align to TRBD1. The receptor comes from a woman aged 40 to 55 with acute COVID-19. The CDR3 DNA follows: TGTGCCAGCAGCACCGACAGGGCCCCCCACACCTTC. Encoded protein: CASSTDRAPHTF.